This T cell receptor (beta chain) was captured in a study of cytomegalovirus exposure and HLA in healthy donors. V lost 1 base, J lost 5 bases, and 21 bases lay in between. From germline, CDR1 is SGHNT and CDR2 YYREEE (reference sequence). CDR3 length equals 17 residues. A multiplex PCR was run with 60 Vbeta primers and 13 Jbeta primers. Using immunoSEQ multiplex PCR, the repertoire was profiled, and TCRdb retains in-frame clones only, with some absent. The sample consists of roughly 190,000 clones, 65% to 80% of them appearing once. As for this clone: Its antigen is as yet unknown.

Overall study results and limits: Several of the most significant clusters appeared, in a later analysis, to be linked to common viral pathogens.

V and J are TRBV5-4 and TRBJ1-2, with unresolved D. Sequencing was performed on PBMCs. This receptor was identified in a woman aged 40 to 55 in good health and CMV-seronegative. CDR3 sequence: CASSLYGSLGKGYGYTF. The DNA of the CDR3 is TGTGCCAGCAGCTTGTACGGGAGCCTGGGTAAGGGTTATGGCTACACCTTC. Full variable domain (outside the CDR3, taken from reference TRBV5-4 and TRBJ1-2): ETGVTQSPTHLIKTRGQQVTLRCSSQSGHNTVSWYQQALGQGPQFIFQYYREEENGRGNFPPRFSGLQFPNYSSELNVNALELDDSALYLCASSLYGSLGKGYGYTFGSGTRLTVV.